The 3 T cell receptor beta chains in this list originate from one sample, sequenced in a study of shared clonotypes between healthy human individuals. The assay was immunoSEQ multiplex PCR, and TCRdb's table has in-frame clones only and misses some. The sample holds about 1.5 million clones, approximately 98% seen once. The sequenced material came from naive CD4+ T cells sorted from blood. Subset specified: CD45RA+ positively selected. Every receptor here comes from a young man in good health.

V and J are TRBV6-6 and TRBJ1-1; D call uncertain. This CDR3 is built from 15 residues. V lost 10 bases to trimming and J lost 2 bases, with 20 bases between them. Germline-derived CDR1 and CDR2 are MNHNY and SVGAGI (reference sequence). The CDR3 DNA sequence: TGTGCCACCAAGACGAGGCAGCCCCTTAACACTGAAGCTTTCTTT. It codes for CATKTRQPLNTEAFF.

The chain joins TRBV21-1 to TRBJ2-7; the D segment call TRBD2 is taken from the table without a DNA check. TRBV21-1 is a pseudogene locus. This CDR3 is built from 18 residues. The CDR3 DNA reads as TGTGCCAGCAGCAAAACATGTTACCTAACTAGCGGGGAATACGAGCAGTACTTC. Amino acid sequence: CASSKTCYLTSGEYEQYF.

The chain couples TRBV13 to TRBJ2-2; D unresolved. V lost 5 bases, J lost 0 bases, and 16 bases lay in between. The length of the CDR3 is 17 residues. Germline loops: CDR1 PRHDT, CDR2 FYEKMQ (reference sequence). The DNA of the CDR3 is TGTGCCAGCAGCGGAATCCGCGGAACCTCGAACACCGGGGAGCTGTTTTTT. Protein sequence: CASSGIRGTSNTGELFF.